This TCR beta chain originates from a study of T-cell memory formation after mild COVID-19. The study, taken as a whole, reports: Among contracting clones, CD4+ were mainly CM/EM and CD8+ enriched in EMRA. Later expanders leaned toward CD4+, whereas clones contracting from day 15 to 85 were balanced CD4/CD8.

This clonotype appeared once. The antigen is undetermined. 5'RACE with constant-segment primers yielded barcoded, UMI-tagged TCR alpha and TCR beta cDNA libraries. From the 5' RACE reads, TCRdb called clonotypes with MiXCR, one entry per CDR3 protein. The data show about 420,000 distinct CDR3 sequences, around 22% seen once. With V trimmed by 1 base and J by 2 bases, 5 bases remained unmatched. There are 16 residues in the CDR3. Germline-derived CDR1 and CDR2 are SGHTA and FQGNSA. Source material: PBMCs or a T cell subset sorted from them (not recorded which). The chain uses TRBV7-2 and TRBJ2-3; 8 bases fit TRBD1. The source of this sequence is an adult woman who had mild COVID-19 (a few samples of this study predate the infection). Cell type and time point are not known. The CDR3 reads CASSLGGTGYTDTQYF. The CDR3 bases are TGTGCCAGCAGCTTAGGAGGGACAGGATACACAGATACGCAGTATTTT.